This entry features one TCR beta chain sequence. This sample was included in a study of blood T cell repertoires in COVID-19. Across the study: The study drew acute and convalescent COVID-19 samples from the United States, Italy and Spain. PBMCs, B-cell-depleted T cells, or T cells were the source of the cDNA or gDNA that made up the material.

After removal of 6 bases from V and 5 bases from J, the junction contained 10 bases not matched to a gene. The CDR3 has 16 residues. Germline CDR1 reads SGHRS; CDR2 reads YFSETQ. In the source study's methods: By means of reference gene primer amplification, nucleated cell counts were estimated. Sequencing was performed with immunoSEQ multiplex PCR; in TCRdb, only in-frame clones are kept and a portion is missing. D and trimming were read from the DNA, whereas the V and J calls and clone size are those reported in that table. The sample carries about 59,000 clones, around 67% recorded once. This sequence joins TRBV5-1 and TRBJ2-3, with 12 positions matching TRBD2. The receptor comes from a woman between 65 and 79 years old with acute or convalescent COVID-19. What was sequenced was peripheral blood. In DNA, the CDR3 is TGCGCCAGCACCTCCCTAGCGGGGGGGCCCGGAGATACGCAGTATTTT. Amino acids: CASTSLAGGPGDTQYF.